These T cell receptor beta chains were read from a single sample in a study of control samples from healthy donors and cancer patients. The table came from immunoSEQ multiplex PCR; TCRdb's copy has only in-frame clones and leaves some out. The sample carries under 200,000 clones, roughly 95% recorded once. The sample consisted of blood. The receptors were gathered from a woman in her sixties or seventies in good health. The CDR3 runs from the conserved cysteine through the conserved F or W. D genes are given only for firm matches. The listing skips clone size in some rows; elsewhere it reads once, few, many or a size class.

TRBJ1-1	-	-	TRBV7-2	TGTGCCAGCAGCTTAGCGCTAGGGAGGAGTGACACTGAAGCTTTCTTT	CASSLALGRSDTEAFF
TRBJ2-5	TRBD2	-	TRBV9	TGTGCCAGCAGCGTAGGGACTAGCATGGAGACCCAGTACTTC	CASSVGTSMETQYF
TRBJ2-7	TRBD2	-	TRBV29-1	TGCAGCGTTGGAAGAAGCGGGGGGAACTACGAGCAGTACTTC	CSVGRSGGNYEQYF
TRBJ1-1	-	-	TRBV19	TGTGCCAGTACCGTCAAAATACAGGGTAAAGCTTTCTTT	CASTVKIQGKAFF
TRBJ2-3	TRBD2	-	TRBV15	TGTGCCACCAACGAGGCGGGGGGGGCAGATACGCAGTATTTT	CATNEAGGADTQYF
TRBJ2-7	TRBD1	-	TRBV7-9	TGTGCCAGCAGCCTCCGACAGGGTCAAAACTACGAGCAGTACTTC	CASSLRQGQNYEQYF
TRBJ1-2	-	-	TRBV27	TGTGCCAGCAGTCAAAACAGGGTCGGCCCAGGGGGCTACACCTTC	CASSQNRVGPGGYTF
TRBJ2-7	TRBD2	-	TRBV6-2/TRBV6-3	TGTGCCAGCAGTTACTCTAGGCGGGGGGACTACGAGCAGTACTTC	CASSYSRRGDYEQYF
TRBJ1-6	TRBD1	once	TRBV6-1	TGTGCCAGCAGTGATGGGGGACAGGGCCACAATTCACCCCTCCACTTT	CASSDGGQGHNSPLHF
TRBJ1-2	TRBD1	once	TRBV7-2	TGTGCCAGCAGCTTCTCAGGGACAGGGGCGGGGAATAACTATGGCTACACCTTC	CASSFSGTGAGNNYGYTF
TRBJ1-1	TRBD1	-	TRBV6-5	TGTGCCAGCAGTAATCAGGGGGACACTGAAGCTTTCTTT	CASSNQGDTEAFF
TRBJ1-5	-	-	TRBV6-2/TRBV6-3	TGTGCCAGCAGTTACTCCCAGGGAAGACAGCCCCAGCATTTT	CASSYSQGRQPQHF
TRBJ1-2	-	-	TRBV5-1	TGCGCCAGCAGCATTGCGACAGCAGACTATGGCTACACCTTC	CASSIATADYGYTF
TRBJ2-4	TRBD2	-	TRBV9	TGTGCCAGCAGCCCCCGCCCCCCGGGACTAGCGGGGGGGCAAGCCAAAAACATTCAGTACTTC	CASSPRPPGLAGGQAKNIQYF
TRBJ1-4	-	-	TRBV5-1	TGCGCCAGCAGCCAAAGTTCCCGGACAGCCCCGGGCGAAAAACTGTTTTTT	CASSQSSRTAPGEKLFF
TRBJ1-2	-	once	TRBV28	TGTGCCAGCAATACAGGGCCCCCTAACTATGGCTACACCTTC	CASNTGPPNYGYTF
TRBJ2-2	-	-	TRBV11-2	TGTGCCAGCAGCTTTTACAGGTCTACCGGGGAGCTGTTTTTT	CASSFYRSTGELFF
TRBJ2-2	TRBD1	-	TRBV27	TGTGCCAGCAGTTTGAAACAGGGGAACGGGGAGCTGTTTTTT	CASSLKQGNGELFF
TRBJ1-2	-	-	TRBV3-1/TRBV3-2	TGTGCCAGCAGCCAACTTGGGCAGCGCTATGGCTACACCTTC	CASSQLGQRYGYTF
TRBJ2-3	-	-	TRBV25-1	TGTGCCAGCAGTGATGTTGGCGGGGCAGATACGCAGTATTTT	CASSDVGGADTQYF
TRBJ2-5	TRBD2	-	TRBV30	TGTGCCTGGAGACTAGCGGGGGCCATTATCCAAGAGACCCAGTACTTC	CAWRLAGAIIQETQYF
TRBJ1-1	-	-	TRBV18	TGTGCCAGCTCACCAATGGACAACACTGAAGCTTTCTTT	CASSPMDNTEAFF
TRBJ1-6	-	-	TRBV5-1	TGCGCCAGCAGCTTGGAGGGTAATAATTCACCCCTCCACTTT	CASSLEGNNSPLHF
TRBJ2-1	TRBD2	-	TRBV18	TGTGCCAGCTCATCAGGAGCGGGGGCCTACAATGAGCAGTTCTTC	CASSSGAGAYNEQFF
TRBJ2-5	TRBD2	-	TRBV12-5	TGTGCTAGTGGTTTCACTAGCGCTGGGACCCAGTACTTC	CASGFTSAGTQYF
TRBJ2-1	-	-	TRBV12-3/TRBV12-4	TGTGCCAGCAGTTGGGGACCGATCAATGAGCAGTTCTTC	CASSWGPINEQFF
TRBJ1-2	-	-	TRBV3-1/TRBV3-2	TGTGCCAGCAGCCAAGAGCGCGACGCATACTATGGCTACACCTTC	CASSQERDAYYGYTF
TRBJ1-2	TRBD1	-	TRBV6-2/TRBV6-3	TGTGCCAGCAGTCGCGACAGGGCTAACTATGGCTACACCTTC	CASSRDRANYGYTF
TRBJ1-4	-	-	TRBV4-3	TGCGCCAGCAGCCTAATCCCCCTTAAGGGTGCAGCTGCTAATGAAAAACTGTTTTTT	CASSLIPLKGAAANEKLFF
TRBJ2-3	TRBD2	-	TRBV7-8	TGTGCCAGCAGCTTAGGAGCGGGGGGAGATACGCAGTATTTT	CASSLGAGGDTQYF
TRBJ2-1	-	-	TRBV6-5	TGTGCCAGCAGTACCGGTTGGCAAAGCAATGAGCAGTTCTTC	CASSTGWQSNEQFF
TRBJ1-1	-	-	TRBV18	TGTGCCAGCTCACCACCGGGACACAAAAGGAACACTGAAGCTTTCTTT	CASSPPGHKRNTEAFF
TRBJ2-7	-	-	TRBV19	TGTGCCAGTAGTATAGGCAGGGCGAGTGCCTACGAGCAGTACTTC	CASSIGRASAYEQYF